This passage covers 19 T cell receptor beta chains from one sample sequenced in a study of cytomegalovirus exposure and HLA in healthy donors. Assay: immunoSEQ multiplex PCR; the TCRdb copy retains only in-frame clones and omits some. This table holds about 56,000 clones, around nine tenths found once. The material sequenced was PBMCs. Source of these receptors: a young man in good health and CMV-seronegative.

The chain employs TRBV6-1 and TRBJ2-3, with D possibly matching TRBD2 (5 bases). Deletions cut 4 bases from V and 3 bases from J, with 14 bases between. The CDR3 has 15 residues. The germline CDR1 and CDR2 sequences are MNHNS and SASEGT. In DNA form, the CDR3 reads TGTGCCAGCAGTGGAGGACGGACTGGTACAGATACGCAGTATTTT. Amino acid sequence: CASSGGRTGTDTQYF.

The chain employs TRBV4-1 and TRBJ2-5; 12 bases line up with TRBD2. Germline loops: CDR1 MGHRA, CDR2 YSYEKL. Trimming took 3 bases from V and 4 from J; bases not matched to a gene: 18. The CDR3 extends over 20 amino acids. The CDR3 is CASSQAEGASGRAWGETQYF. DNA for the CDR3: TGCGCCAGCAGCCAGGCGGAGGGGGCTAGCGGGAGGGCCTGGGGAGAGACCCAGTACTTC.

The chain employs TRBV27 and TRBJ2-7; a weak D match, TRBD2 (6 bases). Trimming removed 5 bases from V and 0 bases from J, with 20 bases in between. This CDR3 spans 17 amino acids. Per germline, CDR1 MNHEY and CDR2 SMNVEV (reference sequence). The CDR3 DNA sequence: TGTGCCAGCAGTCAAACGGTAATAGCGGAGTTCTCCTACGAGCAGTACTTC. This codes for CASSQTVIAEFSYEQYF.

This clone is a singleton in its sample. This chain connects TRBV6-5 to TRBJ2-2, with 10 bases aligning to TRBD1. Germline lookup yields CDR1 MNHEY and CDR2 SVGAGI. V was pared by 4 bases and J by 5 bases, with 4 bases of the junction left unmatched. The CDR3 totals 15 residues. In DNA, the CDR3 is TGTGCCAGCAGTTTGGACAGGGGGAGAACCGGGGAGCTGTTTTTT. This gives the protein CASSLDRGRTGELFF.

CDR3 protein: CASSPFGEWTQYF. The CDR3 DNA follows: TGTGCCAGCAGCCCCTTCGGGGAATGGACCCAGTACTTC. This chain uses TRBV11-2 with TRBJ2-5, with D perhaps matching TRBD2 (5 bases). The CDR3 length is 13 residues. Trimming left V 5 bases short and J 7 bases short, with 14 bases between. Germline-derived CDR1 and CDR2 are SGHAT and FQNNGV.

The chain has TRBV6-4 and TRBJ2-1; 14 nucleotides line up with TRBD2. This CDR3 comprises 14 residues. Germline V gene data show CDR1 as MRHNA and CDR2 as SNTAGT. The V gene end was trimmed by 2 bases and the J gene end by 9 bases; junction bases not matched to a gene: 0. CDR3 residues: CASSDGTSGSEQFF. The CDR3 DNA follows: TGTGCCAGCAGTGACGGGACTAGCGGGAGTGAGCAGTTCTTC.

The V gene is TRBV19, the J gene TRBJ1-5; D is possibly TRBD1 (5 bases). Trimming took off 9 bases at V and 1 base at J, with 16 bases between the two ends. Germline lookup yields CDR1 LNHDA and CDR2 SQIVND (reference sequence). The CDR3 covers 15 residues. In DNA, the CDR3 is TGTGCCAGCCCTCGCCAAAAGGGGAGCAATCAGCCCCAGCATTTT. Its translation: CASPRQKGSNQPQHF.

The sample holds one count of this clone. The CDR3 nucleotides are TGTGCCAGCAGCGTCGGGAGTAACACTGAAGCTTTCTTT. Translating gives CASSVGSNTEAFF. The chain employs TRBV9 and TRBJ1-1; D is ambiguous. This CDR3 has 13 amino acids. Germline V gene data show CDR1 as SGDLS and CDR2 as YYNGEE. The V end lost 2 bases, the J end lost 2 bases, and 7 bases lay between the germline ends.

The CDR3 DNA reads as TGTGCCAGCAGGCCTACAGTTCCAACTAATGAAAAACTGTTTTTT. Translating it yields CASRPTVPTNEKLFF. The V and J genes are TRBV6-5 and TRBJ1-4, with unresolved D. The germline V gene has CDR1 MNHEY and CDR2 SVGAGI. V was clipped by 6 bases and J by 0 bases, with 11 bases between them. The CDR3 contains 15 residues.

The chain has TRBV5-1 and TRBJ1-5; D possibly corresponds to TRBD1 (6 bases). From germline, CDR1 is SGHRS and CDR2 YFSETQ. V lost 2 bases and J 6 bases, leaving 12 bases between the germline ends. This CDR3 contains 14 residues. CDR3 loop: CASSFRGEGQPQHF. Written as DNA, the CDR3 is TGCGCCAGCAGCTTCAGGGGCGAGGGTCAGCCCCAGCATTTT.

The chain joins TRBV6-5 to TRBJ2-5; perhaps TRBD2 as D (6 bases). Germline CDR1 reads MNHEY; CDR2 reads SVGAGI. Deletions cut 5 bases from V and 2 bases from J, with 9 bases between. The CDR3 spans 13 residues. The CDR3 loop reads CASSSGQQETQYF. The CDR3, as DNA: TGTGCCAGCAGTAGCGGGCAGCAAGAGACCCAGTACTTC.

The gene calls are TRBV6-1 and TRBJ2-4; 11 nucleotides agree with TRBD2. Germline V gene data show CDR1 as MNHNS and CDR2 as SASEGT. V trimming: 3 bases; J trimming: 0 bases; junction bases outside the gene matches: 13. The CDR3 has 20 amino acids. The CDR3 DNA reads TGTGCCAGCAGTGATGATTTTAGCGGGAGGGCAAAGCTAGCCAAAAACATTCAGTACTTC. This sequence encodes CASSDDFSGRAKLAKNIQYF.

V is TRBV15 and J is TRBJ2-3; 9 bases fit TRBD2. The ends lost 0 bases at V and 3 bases at J; junction bases unmatched: 7. Germline lookup yields CDR1 LNHNV and CDR2 YYDKDF (reference sequence). The CDR3 has 17 residues. CDR3 nucleotide sequence: TGTGCCACCAGCAGAGATTTGAAAACTAGCGGGACAGATACGCAGTATTTT. Translation: CATSRDLKTSGTDTQYF.

The chain carries TRBV7-9 and TRBJ1-2, with D possibly being TRBD1 (5 bases). CDR1 and CDR2 from the germline V gene are SEHNR and FQNEAQ (reference sequence). The V end was cut by 1 base, the J end by 2 bases, with 5 bases between. This CDR3 is 13 amino acids long. The CDR3 sequence is CASSLEGNYGYTF. The CDR3 coding sequence is TGTGCCAGCAGCTTAGAGGGGAACTATGGCTACACCTTC.

V is TRBV28 and J is TRBJ2-3, with D possibly matching TRBD2 (9 bases). Trimming took off 8 bases at V and 8 bases at J, with 26 bases between the two ends. This CDR3 has 16 residues. Per germline, CDR1 MDHEN and CDR2 SYDVKM. This CDR3 is CASGGLAGQAVGTQYF. CDR3 coding DNA: TGTGCCAGCGGGGGGCTAGCGGGACAGGCAGTTGGTACGCAGTATTTT.

The chain has TRBV27 and TRBJ2-7; D ambiguous. The CDR3 runs to 15 residues. Trimming cost V 5 bases and J 1 base, with 15 bases left between them. Germline V CDR1 and CDR2: MNHEY, SMNVEV (reference sequence). CDR3 amino acids: CASSPVGGGSYEQYF. In DNA, the CDR3 is TGTGCCAGCAGTCCGGTTGGCGGTGGGTCCTACGAGCAGTACTTC.

This rearrangement joins TRBV4-1 to TRBJ1-5; D ambiguous. Germline lookup yields CDR1 MGHRA and CDR2 YSYEKL. V was pared by 2 bases and J by 3 bases, with 11 bases between. This CDR3 is built from 15 residues. In DNA, the CDR3 is TGCGCCAGCAGCCAACAGTACGGAGTCAATCAGCCCCAGCATTTT. It is translated as CASSQQYGVNQPQHF.

V and J are TRBV11-3 and TRBJ2-7; D might be TRBD1 (5 bases). Per the germline V gene, CDR1 is SGHNT and CDR2 is YENEEA. The CDR3 loop spans 13 amino acids. V lost 11 bases to trimming and J lost 3 bases, with 17 bases between them. The CDR3: CASQKAGNYEQYF. The DNA of the CDR3 is TGTGCCTCCCAAAAAGCAGGGAACTACGAGCAGTACTTC.

The rearrangement joins TRBV28 to TRBJ2-1; 10 bases agree with TRBD2. Germline loops: CDR1 MDHEN, CDR2 SYDVKM. V was pared by 3 bases and J by 7 bases, with 9 bases of the junction left unmatched. The CDR3 totals 16 residues. CDR3 residues: CASSFITSGNANEQFF. As DNA, the CDR3 is TGTGCCAGCAGTTTCATTACTAGCGGGAATGCTAATGAGCAGTTCTTC.